The source of this T cell receptor (beta chain) is a study of T cell responses to AZD1222 COVID-19 vaccine. Findings and limits, study-wide: Possibly, clonal diversity was underestimated; donors were largely white British and included more females. Spike-specific TCR repertoires showed rising breadth and depth after two AZD1222 doses. The study sampled repertoires only after the peak T cell response.

With respect to this clone: The target antigen is unknown.

Profiling relied on immunoSEQ multiplex PCR, and the TCRdb table lists in-frame clones only, not all of them. The table includes 160,000 or so clones, around nine tenths detected once. The V end was cut by 0 bases, the J end by 6 bases, with 11 bases between. The germline V gene has CDR1 LGHNT and CDR2 FRNRAP. This CDR3 is 14 amino acids long. The V gene is TRBV12-5, the J gene TRBJ2-5, with D hard to call. The TCR sequence derives from an adult in good health. The specimen was peripheral blood, collected on day 0 of AZD1222 vaccination. The CDR3 is CASGLVLARKTQYF. The CDR3 nucleotides are TGTGCTAGTGGTTTGGTACTGGCCAGGAAGACCCAGTACTTC.